Below are 20 T cell receptor beta chains sequenced from a single sample in a study of T cell repertoires in cytomegalovirus infection. One entry per CDR3 protein, called by TCRdb with MiXCR from the reads. The table has a few hundred thousand distinct CDR3 sequences, 15% to 20% seen once. Sequenced: PBMCs. The receptors were sampled from a human donor in good health (CMV status not recorded). Some clones in this sample may be carry-over from other donors' samples.

This clonotype was seen at least ten times. V gene TRBV11-2 combines with J gene TRBJ2-3; D may match TRBD1 or TRBD2 (6 bases each). CDR1 and CDR2 (germline): SGHAT, FQNNGV. This CDR3 has 16 residues. Trimming removed 1 base at V and 2 bases at J, with 13 bases between. In nucleotides, the CDR3 is TGTGCCAGCAGCTTAGGTGGAGGGGGGATCACAGATACGCAGTATTTT. This encodes CASSLGGGGITDTQYF.

For this clonotype: Mismatch with germline at one junction end may stem from a read error. The genes are TRBV12-3 or TRBV12-4 and TRBJ1-2; 8 bases match TRBD1. This CDR3 has 13 amino acids. The DNA of the CDR3 is TGTGCCAGCAGTTCCACGGGACAGGTGGGATGCGCCTTC. This sequence encodes CASSSTGQVGCAF.

Regarding this clonotype: A read error may produce the germline difference seen at one junction end. The chain employs TRBV2 and TRBJ2-7; perhaps D is TRBD1 or TRBD2 (5 bases each). The CDR3 is 13 residues long. From germline, CDR1 is SNHLY and CDR2 FYNNEI. The chain's CDR3 is CASSPGTSNEQYF. The CDR3 DNA sequence: TGTGCCAGCAGCCCCGGGACCTCCAACGAGCAGTACTTC.

This clonotype was seen only a few times. This sequence joins TRBV5-1 and TRBJ2-5; 7 positions match TRBD1. The CDR3 is 15 residues long. Germline V gives CDR1 SGHRS, CDR2 YFSETQ. Trimming cost V 1 base and J 2 bases; bases outside gene matches: 5. CDR3 protein: CASSLSVTGQETQYF. CDR3 sequence (DNA): TGCGCCAGCAGCTTGTCTGTGACAGGGCAAGAGACCCAGTACTTC.

This clonotype was counted only a few times. This CDR3 reads CASSLFATMNTEAFF. The CDR3 DNA is TGTGCCAGCAGTTTATTCGCCACCATGAACACTGAAGCTTTCTTT. The gene calls are TRBV27 and TRBJ1-1; D remains unclear. The germline V gene has CDR1 MNHEY and CDR2 SMNVEV (reference sequence). The CDR3 has 15 residues. Trimming removed 1 base at V and 0 bases at J, with 9 bases between.

This clonotype was detected ten times or more. The chain employs TRBV2 and TRBJ2-1, with TRBD1 matching 9 bases. With 7 bases clipped from V and 4 bases from J, the junction kept 5 bases outside the gene matches. This CDR3 has 14 residues. Germline CDR1 SNHLY, CDR2 FYNNEI. The CDR3 DNA is TGTGCCAGCACTGGGACAGGGATATACAATGAGCAGTTCTTC. Amino acids: CASTGTGIYNEQFF.

This clonotype was counted a few times. J is TRBJ2-5 and V is TRBV11-2; tentative D call: TRBD1 (5 bases). Deletions cut 0 bases from V and 12 bases from J, with 11 bases between. CDR1 and CDR2 (germline): SGHAT, FQNNGV. This CDR3 has 12 amino acids. CDR3 amino acids: CASSLDLWTKYF. The DNA of the CDR3 is TGTGCCAGCAGCTTAGATCTATGGACAAAGTACTTC. The complete variable domain, with remaining parts taken from reference TRBV11-2 and TRBJ2-5, reads EAGVAQSPRYKIIEKRQSVAFWCNPISGHATLYWYQQILGQGPKLLIQFQNNGVVDDSQLPKDRFSAERLKGVDSTLKIQPAKLEDSAVYLCASSLDLWTKYFGPGTRLLVL.

V usage is TRBV4-3 and J usage is TRBJ1-2; tentative D call: TRBD1 (6 bases). Germline CDR1 LGHNA, CDR2 YSLEER. The V end was cut by 1 base, the J end by 4 bases, with 13 bases between. The CDR3 has 15 residues. In nucleotides, the CDR3 is TGCGCCAGCAGCCAAGTTAGTACAGGGCCCTATGGCTACACCTTC. Protein sequence: CASSQVSTGPYGYTF.

This clonotype was recorded many times. V gene TRBV7-2 combines with J gene TRBJ2-3; D may match TRBD1 or TRBD2 (5 bases each). CDR1 and CDR2 from the germline V gene are SGHTA and FQGNSA. Trimming cost V 3 bases and J 1 base, with 11 bases left between them. This CDR3 is 15 amino acids long. Here the CDR3 reads CASSFQGSGTDTQYF. In nucleotides, the CDR3 is TGTGCCAGCAGCTTTCAGGGTAGCGGCACAGATACGCAGTATTTT.

V usage is TRBV15 and J usage is TRBJ1-2; D is undetermined. CDR3 length: 11 residues. Trimming removed 8 bases at V and 4 bases at J, with 8 bases between. Germline-derived CDR1 and CDR2 are LNHNV and YYDKDF (reference sequence). The CDR3 DNA follows: TGTGCCACCTCAGTGGGCTATGGCTACACCTTC. Amino acids: CATSVGYGYTF.

This clonotype appeared once. The junction and the germline gene differ at one end; a read error may be behind it. The V and J genes are TRBV20-1 and TRBJ2-1; no firm D call. The CDR3 is made up of 12 amino acids. Germline-derived CDR1 and CDR2 are DFQATT and SNEGSKA (reference sequence). CDR3 in DNA: TGCAGTGCCCGAGTAGGTGGAAACCCCCGGGTCTTC. This sequence encodes CSARVGGNPRVF.

This clonotype appeared many times. The chain links TRBV7-2 to TRBJ2-2; 9 bases match TRBD2. Germline V gives CDR1 SGHTA, CDR2 FQGNSA. The CDR3 loop spans 12 amino acids. V trimming: 8 bases; J trimming: 7 bases; junction bases outside the gene matches: 2. The CDR3 DNA sequence: TGTGCCAGCGCGGGGGGGAGCGGGGAGCTGTTTTTT. It is translated as CASAGGSGELFF. Drawing the rest from reference TRBV7-2 and TRBJ2-2, the complete variable domain is GAGVSQSPSNKVTEKGKDVELRCDPISGHTALYWYRQSLGQGLEFLIYFQGNSAPDKSGLPSDRFSAERTGGSVSTLTIQRTQQEDSAVYLCASAGGSGELFFGEGSRLTVL.

The V call is TRBV2, the J call TRBJ2-3, with unresolved D. The length of the CDR3 is 14 residues. CDR1 is SNHLY and CDR2 is FYNNEI in the germline V gene. The V end was cut by 2 bases, the J end by 0 bases, with 6 bases between. CDR3 DNA sequence: TGTGCCAGCAGTGAATTAATTAGCACAGATACGCAGTATTTT. Encoded protein: CASSELISTDTQYF. The full variable domain, with the rest looked up from reference TRBV2 and TRBJ2-3, is EPEVTQTPSHQVTQMGQEVILRCVPISNHLYFYWYRQILGQKVEFLVSFYNNEISEKSEIFDDQFSVERPDGSNFTLKIRSTKLEDSAMYFCASSELISTDTQYFGPGTRLTVL.

This clonotype was recorded at least ten times. V usage is TRBV4-2 and J usage is TRBJ1-5; D gene uncertain. The CDR3 loop spans 13 amino acids. Germline V gives CDR1 LGHNA, CDR2 YNFKEQ. Trimming took 0 bases from V and 3 from J, leaving 3 bases between them. CDR3 in amino acids: CASSQEINQPQHF. The CDR3 DNA is TGTGCCAGCAGCCAAGAGATCAATCAGCCCCAGCATTTT.

This clonotype was seen at least ten times. The chain employs TRBV12-5 and TRBJ2-1; 9 bases align to TRBD1. Germline V gene sequence: CDR1 LGHNT, CDR2 FRNRAP. This CDR3 is built from 15 residues. V lost 2 bases, J lost 8 bases, and 7 bases stayed unmatched. The CDR3 nucleotides are TGTGCTAGTGGTTTGCCCAGGGACAGGGACGATGAGCAGTTCTTC. It codes for CASGLPRDRDDEQFF.

This clonotype was seen many times. This chain links TRBV27 with TRBJ2-3, with D possibly being TRBD1 or TRBD2 (6 bases each). This CDR3 region has 16 residues. CDR1 is MNHEY, CDR2 SMNVEV, per germline (reference sequence). The V end was cut by 8 bases, the J end by 2 bases, with 20 bases between. The DNA of the CDR3 is TGTGCCAGCCGCGGGGACATACTATATGCCACAGATACGCAGTATTTT. It yields the protein CASRGDILYATDTQYF.

This clonotype was recorded at least ten times. The chain combines TRBV18 with TRBJ1-5; no definite D call. V gave up 3 bases and J gave up 7 bases, with 16 bases separating them. Per the germline V gene, CDR1 is KGHSH and CDR2 is LQKENI. The CDR3 consists of 15 residues. The CDR3 nucleotides are TGTGCCAGCTCACCGTCCCTGCACGGACGGCAGCCCCAGCATTTT. Translating it yields CASSPSLHGRQPQHF. The full variable domain, rest sourced from reference TRBV18 and TRBJ1-5, is NAGVMQNPRHLVRRRGQEARLRCSPMKGHSHVYWYRQLPEEGLKFMVYLQKENIIDESGMPKERFSAEFPKEGPSILRIQQVVRGDSAAYFCASSPSLHGRQPQHFGDGTRLSIL.

This clonotype was seen at least ten times. The chain couples TRBV7-2 to TRBJ2-5; D is undetermined. The CDR3 has 14 amino acids. The germline V gene has CDR1 SGHTA and CDR2 FQGNSA. The V end lost 4 bases, the J end lost 1 base, and 10 bases lay between the germline ends. CDR3 in amino acids: CASSSTWVQETQYF. The CDR3 nucleotides read TGTGCCAGCAGCTCCACTTGGGTCCAAGAGACCCAGTACTTC.

This chain links TRBV20-1 with TRBJ2-1; the match to TRBD1 covers 8 bases. The CDR3 length is 12 residues. Germline CDR1 reads DFQATT; CDR2 reads SNEGSKA (reference sequence). The CDR3 bases are TGCATTCCAGGACAGGGAATGGGTGAGCAGTTCTTC. Translated: CIPGQGMGEQFF.

This clonotype has a count of ten or more. This sequence joins TRBV7-2 and TRBJ2-5, with D perhaps assigned TRBD1 or TRBD2 (5 bases each). Trimming removed 7 bases at V and 2 bases at J, with 17 bases between. Germline-derived CDR1 and CDR2 are SGHTA and FQGNSA. The CDR3 has 15 residues. The CDR3 DNA reads as TGTGCCAGCACTCTGGGGGACGCACGGCAAGAGACCCAGTACTTC. It yields the protein CASTLGDARQETQYF.